The 21 T cell receptor beta chains listed next were all sequenced from one sample in a study of cytomegalovirus exposure and HLA in healthy donors. The PCR made use of 60 Vbeta and 13 Jbeta primers. Using immunoSEQ multiplex PCR, the repertoire was profiled, and TCRdb retains in-frame clones only, with some absent. The sample holds 110,000 or so clones, about 70% seen once. Sequenced sample: PBMCs. These receptors came from a man aged 30 to 45 in good health and CMV-seronegative.

This clone was detected only a few times. The DNA for the CDR3 is TGTGCCAGCAGAGCGACTAGCGGGAGTTGGACAGATACGCAGTATTTT. Protein product: CASRATSGSWTDTQYF. V usage is TRBV6-6 and J usage is TRBJ2-3, with 12 bases lining up with TRBD2. This CDR3 spans 16 amino acids. Germline V gives CDR1 MNHNY, CDR2 SVGAGI (reference sequence). V was pared by 6 bases and J by 3 bases, with 7 bases of the junction left unmatched.

The CDR3 nucleotides are TGTGCCAGCACAATGAGAGGGGGTCTAGGTCAGCCCCAGCATTTT. It yields the protein CASTMRGGLGQPQHF. The chain employs TRBV7-2 and TRBJ1-5; the D gene is possibly TRBD1 (6 bases). Germline CDR1 reads SGHTA; CDR2 reads FQGNSA. The CDR3 has 15 residues. Trimming pared 7 bases from V and 6 bases from J, leaving 19 bases between.

The chain carries TRBV29-1 and TRBJ2-1; weak D call: TRBD1 (5 bases). CDR3 size: 15 residues. Per the germline V gene, CDR1 is SQVTM and CDR2 is ANQGSEA. The V end lost 1 base, the J end lost 8 bases, and 18 bases lay between the germline ends. CDR3 nucleotide sequence: TGCAGCGTTGAAGTTGGCAGGGTCAAAAGGGATGAGCAGTTCTTC. As protein: CSVEVGRVKRDEQFF.

This clone came up a few times. The chain recombines TRBV7-2 with TRBJ2-5; the D gene is possibly TRBD2 (5 bases). The J call may be wrong; the DNA end is better matched by TRBJ2-7. The CDR3 length is 13 residues. Germline V gives CDR1 SGHTA, CDR2 FQGNSA. DNA for the CDR3: TGTGCCAGCAGCTTGACTACCTCCTACGAGCAGTACTTC. Translation: CASSLTTSYEQYF.

This clone was seen only once. The rearrangement joins TRBV19 to TRBJ1-3; 7 bases fit TRBD1. This CDR3 has 14 residues. Unmatched junction bases numbered 3, after V lost 7 bases and J lost 0 bases. Germline lookup yields CDR1 LNHDA and CDR2 SQIVND (reference sequence). This CDR3 reads CASKDRSSGNTIYF. The CDR3 nucleotides read TGTGCCAGTAAGGACAGGAGCTCTGGAAACACCATATATTTT.

This chain uses TRBV7-2 with TRBJ1-1; the match to TRBD1 covers 8 bases. Looked up from germline, CDR1 is SGHTA and CDR2 is FQGNSA. The CDR3 runs to 15 residues. Losses at the gene ends were 2 bases for V and 3 bases for J; bases not matched to a gene: 5. CDR3 bases: TGTGCCAGCAGCTTACAGGGGGCCCCCTACACTGAAGCTTTCTTT. The encoded protein is CASSLQGAPYTEAFF.

This clone was observed a single time. V gene TRBV7-2 combines with J gene TRBJ1-1; weak D call: TRBD1 (5 bases). The CDR3 consists of 14 residues. Trimming pared 3 bases from V and 5 bases from J, leaving 13 bases between. CDR1 is SGHTA, CDR2 FQGNSA, per germline. Here the CDR3 DNA reads TGTGCCAGCAGCTTTCAGGGTTCGGGTACTGAAGCTTTCTTT. This translates into CASSFQGSGTEAFF.

The chain recombines TRBV7-6 with TRBJ2-6; D not resolved. There are 16 residues in the CDR3. The ends were cut back, 2 bases at V and 0 bases at J, with 8 bases in the middle. Germline V lookup: CDR1 SGHVS, CDR2 FNYEAQ. The CDR3 region is CASSLSSGSGANVLTF. In DNA form, the CDR3 reads TGTGCCAGCAGCTTATCCTCAGGCTCTGGGGCCAACGTCCTGACTTTC.

The chain links TRBV5-1 to TRBJ1-3, with TRBD1 matching 9 bases. Losses at the gene ends were 5 bases for V and 0 bases for J; bases not matched to a gene: 12. The V gene's germline CDR1 is SGHRS and CDR2 YFSETQ. CDR3 size: 18 residues. The chain's CDR3 is CASRWDRAALSSGNTIYF. The CDR3, as DNA: TGCGCCAGCAGGTGGGACAGGGCCGCCCTGAGCTCTGGAAACACCATATATTTT. Drawing the rest from reference TRBV5-1 and TRBJ1-3, the complete variable domain is KAGVTQTPRYLIKTRGQQVTLSCSPISGHRSVSWYQQTPGQGLQFLFEYFSETQRNKGNFPGRFSGRQFSNSRSEMNVSTLELGDSALYLCASRWDRAALSSGNTIYFGEGSWLTVV.

V gene TRBV5-1 combines with J gene TRBJ2-3; TRBD2 aligns across 7 bases. There are 16 residues in the CDR3. V gave up 1 base and J gave up 0 bases; unmatched junction bases: 5. CDR1 SGHRS and CDR2 YFSETQ come from the germline V gene. The CDR3 is CASSLNAGVSTDTQYF. Written as DNA, the CDR3 is TGCGCCAGCAGCTTGAATGCGGGAGTCAGCACAGATACGCAGTATTTT.

The chain couples TRBV19 to TRBJ1-5; 9 positions agree with TRBD1. The CDR3 is 18 amino acids. V gave up 8 bases and J gave up 4 bases; unmatched junction bases: 18. CDR1 and CDR2 (germline): LNHDA, SQIVND (reference sequence). This chain's CDR3 is CASGDLWGQGGRNQPQHF. The CDR3, as DNA: TGTGCCAGTGGGGACCTTTGGGGACAGGGAGGGCGGAATCAGCCCCAGCATTTT.

The rearrangement links TRBV7-2 to TRBJ1-2; the match to TRBD1 covers 7 bases. The ends lost 1 base at V and 2 bases at J; junction bases unmatched: 4. CDR1 is SGHTA, CDR2 FQGNSA, per germline. This CDR3 comprises 15 residues. The CDR3 here is CASSLGDRPNYGYTF. As DNA, the CDR3 is TGTGCCAGCAGCTTAGGGGACAGACCCAACTATGGCTACACCTTC.

There are a few counts of this clone. The V call is TRBV11-3, the J call TRBJ1-4; TRBD1 aligns across 11 bases. Germline trimming cut 7 bases from V and 6 bases from J; bases unmatched to any gene: 4. The CDR3 loop spans 14 amino acids. The germline gives CDR1 SGHNT, CDR2 YENEEA. CDR3 region: CASTRDRGDEKLFF. In DNA form, the CDR3 reads TGTGCCAGCACCCGGGACAGGGGGGATGAAAAACTGTTTTTT. The whole variable domain, remainder taken from reference TRBV11-3 and TRBJ1-4, is EAGVVQSPRYKIIEKKQPVAFWCNPISGHNTLYWYLQNLGQGPELLIRYENEEAVDDSQLPKDRFSAERLKGVDSTLKIQPAELGDSAVYLCASTRDRGDEKLFFGSGTQLSVL.

The chain is built from TRBV6-1 and TRBJ1-4; a possible D gene is TRBD1 (5 bases). Trimming shortened V by 3 bases and J by 7 bases, and 15 bases separated the two germline ends. Germline lookup yields CDR1 MNHNS and CDR2 SASEGT. This CDR3 comprises 15 residues. CDR3 nucleotide sequence: TGTGCCAGCAGTGATATGGGTCAGGGCGGTGAAAAACTGTTTTTT. Encoded protein: CASSDMGQGGEKLFF.

The rearrangement uses TRBV7-3 and TRBJ2-3; TRBD2 is a possible D gene (6 bases). The length of the CDR3 is 16 residues. V gave up 8 bases and J gave up 2 bases, with 20 bases separating them. CDR1 is SGHTA, CDR2 FQGTGA, per germline. CDR3 nucleotides: TGTGCCAGCTCCCTGGCCCCTGCGGGGATCACAGATACGCAGTATTTT. It is translated as CASSLAPAGITDTQYF.

The chain carries TRBV6-1 and TRBJ1-5, with D perhaps TRBD1 (6 bases). Germline V gives CDR1 MNHNS, CDR2 SASEGT. The CDR3 sequence is 14 residues long. The V end lost 5 bases, the J end lost 2 bases, and 10 bases lay between the germline ends. The CDR3 nucleotides read TGTGCCAGCAGTCTAAGACAGGGCAATCAGCCCCAGCATTTT. Protein: CASSLRQGNQPQHF.

The rearrangement joins TRBV7-9 to TRBJ2-3; D gene uncertain. The CDR3 sequence is 12 residues long. The V end lost 1 base, the J end lost 6 bases, and 5 bases lay between the germline ends. Germline CDR1 reads SEHNR; CDR2 reads FQNEAQ (reference sequence). In nucleotides, the CDR3 is TGTGCCAGCAGCTTAGGTGAGGATACGCAGTATTTT. Translated, it gives CASSLGEDTQYF.

The rearrangement links TRBV12-5 to TRBJ1-1; weak D call: TRBD1 (6 bases). Trimming took 11 bases from V and 5 from J, leaving 18 bases between them. The CDR3 is 13 amino acids. CDR1 and CDR2 (germline): LGHNT, FRNRAP. CDR3 sequence (DNA): TGTGCTTCGACTGGGGGCAGGGAGACTGAAGCTTTCTTT. Translated: CASTGGRETEAFF. The entire variable domain, with the rest obtained from reference TRBV12-5 and TRBJ1-1, is as follows: DARVTQTPRHKVTEMGQEVTMRCQPILGHNTVFWYRQTMMQGLELLAYFRNRAPLDDSGMPKDRFSAEMPDATLATLKIQPSEPRDSAVYFCASTGGRETEAFFGQGTRLTVV.

The rearrangement links TRBV7-2 to TRBJ1-2, with 9 bases matching TRBD1. This CDR3 spans 16 amino acids. J gave up 2 bases and V 4 bases, and 8 bases lay outside the gene matches. The V gene's germline CDR1 is SGHTA and CDR2 FQGNSA. The CDR3 nucleotides are TGTGCCAGCAGCTCAGCTCCGGGACAGGGAAACTATGGCTACACCTTC. Amino acids: CASSSAPGQGNYGYTF.

This clone has a single count. This chain uses TRBV6-5 with TRBJ1-4; D call uncertain. The germline V and J ends were trimmed by 0 bases and 8 bases, with 13 bases remaining between them. Germline CDR1 is MNHEY and CDR2 is SVGAGI. The CDR3 sequence is 15 residues long. In DNA, the CDR3 is TGTGCCAGCAGTTACTCGGGCCCATCCCCCGAAAAACTGTTTTTT. Translation gives CASSYSGPSPEKLFF.

The chain joins TRBV30 to TRBJ2-2; TRBD2 agrees at 7 bases. The length of the CDR3 is 13 residues. Germline trimming cut 0 bases from V and 9 bases from J; bases unmatched to any gene: 4. Germline-derived CDR1 and CDR2 are GTSNPN and SVGIG (reference sequence). As DNA, the CDR3 is TGTGCCTGGAGTGTGAGGGGAGGGTGGGAGCTGTTTTTT. It is translated as CAWSVRGGWELFF.